This T cell receptor beta chain was sequenced in a study of blood T cell repertoires in COVID-19 (dated by TCRdb to 2020 to 2022). Some background on the complete study: For ImmuneRACE Cohort 3, a participant was defined as recovered based on two consecutive negative NP/OP PCR tests, clearance by a healthcare professional, or resolution of symptoms. The collaborator samples originated in the United States, Italy and Spain and spanned the acute and convalescent phases of COVID-19. The material from the prospective study consisted of cDNA or gDNA derived from T cells, B-cell-depleted T cells, or PBMCs. Subjects who had been exposed to COVID-19, were actively infected with it, or had recovered from it provided the deeply sampled blood TCRbeta repertoires that made up the dataset. The repertoires were released in a freely available public database meant as a resource for research on the immune response to SARS-CoV-2. Samples came from the ongoing ImmuneRACE study (first 160 participants) plus 1,254 subjects from 6 global collaborators. A de-identified subject ID, COVID-19 status, age in years and sex were almost always included in the sample metadata. Where available, HLA class I and class II types were taken from metadata supplied by the sample provider and were not determined by assay-based typing. Results the study describes overall, beyond this receptor: The quantity of clinical and demographic metadata differed by source and by participant and was supplied without curation.

A word on this clone: This clone's antigen is unknown. Qualities for individual bases were not recorded, and no much larger clone is one base off.

In the prospective study, participants were roughly 18 to 95 years old, resided in 20 to 30 geographic areas of the United States, and were enrolled through a virtual design. To assign participants to cohorts, the prospective study relied on clinical history that participants themselves reported in a screening survey and a study questionnaire. In the prospective study, mobile phlebotomists collected whole blood, serum and a nasopharyngeal or oropharyngeal swab from each participant. Over a roughly 2-month period, participants in the prospective study had the option of providing additional blood draws and questionnaires. Blood samples from the prospective study were shipped frozen or at room temperature prior to DNA extraction. From its cysteine to its phenylalanine, the CDR3 spans 14 amino acids. Of all the DNA, just the CDR3 is kept, 42 bases in frame from base 1. Trimming costs V 1 base and J 3 bases, and their ends lie 9 bases apart. CDR1 and CDR2, per the germline V gene, are MNHNS and SASEGT.

The immunoSEQ Assay, a bias-controlled multiplex PCR, was used to amplify TCRbeta CDR3 regions from genomic DNA. Concerning the study's data processing: Within the assay, amplification of reference gene primers was used to estimate how many nucleated cells each sample contained. Sequence reads were collapsed and filtered to measure the absolute abundance of every unique TCRbeta CDR3 rearrangement. For each sample, productive Simpson clonality was calculated as the square root of Simpson's diversity index over productive rearrangements. TCRdb limited this immuneACCESS table to in-frame rearrangements with V and J called. A share of clones is missing; checked studies link under half to unresolved V genes, and the rest is unexplained. Clone size and V and J calls were adopted from that table, with D and trimming inferred from the DNA. The sample records 350,000 to 400,000 clones, about 89% of which are singletons. The ten most abundant clones make up around 2% of the sample.

The clonotype was recovered from a middle-aged man in a cohort exposed to, infected with or recovered from COVID-19 (not recorded which). Sequencing was performed on PBMCs or T cells enriched from blood (not recorded which). The chain is assembled from TRBV6-1 and TRBJ1-2, with the D gene not confidently named. The bases read TGTGCCAGCAGTGAAGACGCTATGTACTATGGCTACACCTTC. Its protein product is CASSEDAMYYGYTF.